These T cell receptor beta chains were read from a single sample in a study of blood T cell repertoires in COVID-19. Sequenced by immunoSEQ multiplex PCR; TCRdb stores in-frame clones only, minus some. This sample has some 95,000 clones, with roughly nine tenths found just once. The specimen sequenced was peripheral blood. The receptors here all came from a human donor with active COVID-19. The donor label of this sample is uncertain. The CDR3 runs from the conserved cysteine through the conserved F or W. D genes are given only for firm matches.

d_call	v_call	j_call	cdr3_aa	cdr3_nt
.	TRBV19	TRBJ1-5	CASSTVRAARNQPQHF	TGTGCCAGTAGTACCGTCAGGGCCGCAAGAAATCAGCCCCAGCATTTT
TRBD1	TRBV5-1	TRBJ1-4	CASSLGQPNEKLFF	TGCGCCAGCAGCCTGGGACAGCCTAATGAAAAACTGTTTTTT
TRBD1	TRBV5-1	TRBJ1-2	CASSTGSTDRGVSGYTF	TGCGCCAGCAGCACAGGTTCCACGGACAGGGGGGTCTCTGGCTACACCTTC
TRBD1	TRBV9	TRBJ2-7	CASSIGTGGSYEQYF	TGTGCCAGCAGCATCGGGACAGGGGGTTCCTACGAGCAGTACTTC
TRBD1	TRBV3-1/TRBV3-2	TRBJ1-6	CASSQGLGQGGSPLHF	TGTGCCAGCAGTCAAGGTCTCGGACAGGGCGGGTCACCCCTCCACTTT
.	TRBV12-3/TRBV12-4	TRBJ1-2	CASSFQRGYTF	TGTGCCAGCAGTTTCCAGCGTGGCTACACCTTC
.	TRBV6-1	TRBJ2-5	CASSEVGEETQYF	TGTGCCAGCAGTGAAGTAGGGGAAGAGACCCAGTACTTC
.	TRBV28	TRBJ1-6	CASRTISSYNSPLHF	TGTGCCAGCAGAACTATAAGCTCCTATAATTCACCCCTCCACTTT
TRBD1	TRBV4-2	TRBJ2-2	CASSQEATGTGLIGELFF	TGTGCCAGCAGCCAAGAAGCGACCGGGACAGGGTTGATCGGGGAGCTGTTTTTT
.	TRBV10-1	TRBJ1-5	CASSEKRDQPQHF	TGCGCCAGCAGTGAGAAAAGAGATCAGCCCCAGCATTTT
.	TRBV3-1/TRBV3-2	TRBJ2-7	CASSQDQGSGHEQYF	TGTGCCAGCAGCCAAGATCAGGGTTCCGGCCACGAGCAGTACTTC